This T cell receptor beta chain is drawn from a study of blood T cells in healthy people across ages. Then a second PCR, running about 6 to 12 cycles, was carried out with a sample-barcoded 5' primer and a J-beta primer mix. TCRdb fed the 5' RACE reads into MiXCR, producing one record per CDR3 protein. The sample shows under 1,000,000 distinct CDR3 sequences, around 36% of them seen only once. This clonotype was observed at least ten times. This CDR3 region has 12 residues. Germline V gene sequence: CDR1 SGHRS, CDR2 YFSETQ. V lost 0 bases and J lost 5, with 6 bases in between. J is TRBJ2-7 and V is TRBV5-1; D is unclear. Sequences were obtained from blood. The origin of this receptor is a man aged 18 to 29 in good health. The CDR3 region has the DNA TGCGCCAGCAGCTTGGTGGCCAACGAGCAGTACTTC. It encodes CASSLVANEQYF.